This T cell receptor (beta chain) comes out of a study of T-cell reconstitution after alpha-beta-depleted transplantation in children. V gave up 0 bases and J gave up 8 bases; unmatched junction bases: 12. Germline CDR1 and CDR2: LGHNA and YSLEER. This CDR3 region has 16 residues. Unique molecular identifiers were built into the TCRbeta library. TCRdb used MiXCR to reprocess the PCR reads, holding one entry per CDR3 protein. The sample includes 350,000 to 450,000 distinct CDR3 sequences, about 14% seen only once; the top ten take approximately 4.2%. This material consisted of PBMCs, taken from the stem cell graft. This clonotype was obtained from a human donor who donated a stem cell graft to a child with Fanconi anemia. The chain recombines TRBV4-3 with TRBJ1-2, with 7 bases that match TRBD1. Written as DNA, the CDR3 is TGCGCCAGCAGCCAAGAGGGGGCCAGGGGGTTGGGAGGCTACACCTTC. Residues: CASSQEGARGLGGYTF.